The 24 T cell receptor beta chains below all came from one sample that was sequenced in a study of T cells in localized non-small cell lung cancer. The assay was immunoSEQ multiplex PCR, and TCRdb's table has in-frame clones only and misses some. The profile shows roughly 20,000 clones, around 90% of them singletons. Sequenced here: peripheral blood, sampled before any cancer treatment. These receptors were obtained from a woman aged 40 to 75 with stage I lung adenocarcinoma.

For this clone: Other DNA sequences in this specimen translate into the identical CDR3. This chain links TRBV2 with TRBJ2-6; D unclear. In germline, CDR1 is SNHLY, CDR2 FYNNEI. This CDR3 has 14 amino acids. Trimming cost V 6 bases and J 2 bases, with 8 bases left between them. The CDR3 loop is CASSPDTGANVLTF. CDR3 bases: TGTGCCAGCAGCCCCGACACTGGGGCCAACGTCCTGACTTTC.

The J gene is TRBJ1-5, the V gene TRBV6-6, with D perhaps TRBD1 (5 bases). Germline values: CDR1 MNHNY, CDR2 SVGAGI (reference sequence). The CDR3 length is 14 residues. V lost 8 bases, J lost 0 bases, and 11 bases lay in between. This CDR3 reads CASYSGGSNQPQHF. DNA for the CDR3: TGTGCCAGCTACTCGGGGGGTAGCAATCAGCCCCAGCATTTT.

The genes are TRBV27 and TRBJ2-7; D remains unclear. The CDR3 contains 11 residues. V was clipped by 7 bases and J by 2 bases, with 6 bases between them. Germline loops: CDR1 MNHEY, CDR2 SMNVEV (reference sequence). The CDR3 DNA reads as TGTGCCAGCAAAGGTGCCTACGAGCAGTACTTC. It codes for CASKGAYEQYF.

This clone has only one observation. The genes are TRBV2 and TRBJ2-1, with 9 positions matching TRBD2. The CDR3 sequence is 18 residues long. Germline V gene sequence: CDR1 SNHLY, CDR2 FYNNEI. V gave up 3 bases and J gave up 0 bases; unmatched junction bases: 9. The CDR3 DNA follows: TGTGCCAGCAGTGAGTTTCTAGCGGGGACTAGCTCCTACAATGAGCAGTTCTTC. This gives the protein CASSEFLAGTSSYNEQFF.

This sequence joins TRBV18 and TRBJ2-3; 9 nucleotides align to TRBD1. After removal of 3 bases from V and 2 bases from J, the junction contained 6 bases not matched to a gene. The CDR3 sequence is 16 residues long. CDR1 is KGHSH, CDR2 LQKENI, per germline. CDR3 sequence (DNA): TGTGCCAGCTCACCCAGGACAGGGGACTACACAGATACGCAGTATTTT. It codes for CASSPRTGDYTDTQYF.

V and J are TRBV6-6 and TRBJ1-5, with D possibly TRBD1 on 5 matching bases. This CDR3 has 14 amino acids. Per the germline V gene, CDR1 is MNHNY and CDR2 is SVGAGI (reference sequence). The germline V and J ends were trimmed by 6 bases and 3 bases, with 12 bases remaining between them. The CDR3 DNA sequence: TGTGCCAGCAGATCGGACAACCTCAATCAGCCCCAGCATTTT. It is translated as CASRSDNLNQPQHF.

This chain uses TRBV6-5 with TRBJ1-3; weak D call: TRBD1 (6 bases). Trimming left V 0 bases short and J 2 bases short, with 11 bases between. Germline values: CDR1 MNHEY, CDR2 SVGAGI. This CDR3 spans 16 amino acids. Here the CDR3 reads CASSYSPPGAGNTIYF. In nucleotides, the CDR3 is TGTGCCAGCAGTTACTCCCCCCCAGGGGCTGGAAACACCATATATTTT.

The CDR3 is CASSLAGEEFF. CDR3 in DNA: TGCGCCAGCAGCTTGGCGGGAGAGGAGTTCTTC. This chain connects TRBV5-1 to TRBJ2-1, with a possible D match to TRBD2 (6 bases). The CDR3 length is 11 residues. Germline V gives CDR1 SGHRS, CDR2 YFSETQ. The ends were cut back, 0 bases at V and 14 bases at J, with 9 bases in the middle.

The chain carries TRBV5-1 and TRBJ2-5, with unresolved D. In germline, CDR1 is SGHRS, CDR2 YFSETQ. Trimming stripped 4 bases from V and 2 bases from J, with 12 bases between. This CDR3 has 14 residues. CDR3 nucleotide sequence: TGCGCCAGCAGCCCCGCCCAGCTACAAGAGACCCAGTACTTC. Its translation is CASSPAQLQETQYF.

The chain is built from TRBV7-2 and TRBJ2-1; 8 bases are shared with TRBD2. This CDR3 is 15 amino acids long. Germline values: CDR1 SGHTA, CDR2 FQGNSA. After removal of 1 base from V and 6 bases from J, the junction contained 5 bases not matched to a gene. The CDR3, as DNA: TGTGCCAGCAGCTTAGTAGCGGGGTGGGGCAATGAGCAGTTCTTC. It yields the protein CASSLVAGWGNEQFF.

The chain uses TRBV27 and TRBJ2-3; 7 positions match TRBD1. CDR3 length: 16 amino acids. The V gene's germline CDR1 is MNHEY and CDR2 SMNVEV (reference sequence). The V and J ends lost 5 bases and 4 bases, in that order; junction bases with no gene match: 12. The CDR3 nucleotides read TGTGCCAGCAGTACCAGACAGGGAAGACGATCAGATACGCAGTATTTT. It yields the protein CASSTRQGRRSDTQYF.

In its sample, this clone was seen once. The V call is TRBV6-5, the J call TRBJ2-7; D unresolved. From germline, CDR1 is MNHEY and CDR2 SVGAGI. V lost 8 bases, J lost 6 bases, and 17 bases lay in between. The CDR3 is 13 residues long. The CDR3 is CASSRGSVGEQYF. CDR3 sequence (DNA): TGTGCCAGCTCCCGCGGATCCGTGGGCGAGCAGTACTTC.

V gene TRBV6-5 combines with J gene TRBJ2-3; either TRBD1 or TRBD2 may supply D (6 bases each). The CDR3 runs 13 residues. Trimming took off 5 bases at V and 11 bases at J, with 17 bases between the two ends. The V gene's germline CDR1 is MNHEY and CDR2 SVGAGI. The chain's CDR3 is CASSQTGTLVQYF. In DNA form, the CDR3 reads TGTGCCAGCAGTCAAACAGGGACTTTAGTGCAGTATTTT.

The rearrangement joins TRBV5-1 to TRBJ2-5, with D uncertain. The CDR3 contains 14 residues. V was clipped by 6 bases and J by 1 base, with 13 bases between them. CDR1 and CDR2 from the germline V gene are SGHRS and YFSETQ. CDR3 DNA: TGCGCCAGCAACCGAATAGGGCTCCAAGAGACCCAGTACTTC. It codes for CASNRIGLQETQYF.

The CDR3 loop is CASSLQETQYF. The CDR3 DNA follows: TGTGCCAGCAGCCTCCAAGAGACCCAGTACTTC. V and J are TRBV5-6 and TRBJ2-5; D gene ambiguous. The ends were cut back, 4 bases at V and 1 base at J, with 2 bases in the middle. This CDR3 has 11 residues. Germline V gives CDR1 SGHDT, CDR2 YYEEEE.

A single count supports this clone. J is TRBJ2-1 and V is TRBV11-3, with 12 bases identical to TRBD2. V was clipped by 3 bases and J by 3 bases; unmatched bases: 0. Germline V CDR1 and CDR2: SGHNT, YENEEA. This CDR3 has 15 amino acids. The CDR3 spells CASSLTSGGYNEQFF. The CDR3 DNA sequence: TGTGCCAGCAGCTTGACTAGCGGGGGCTACAATGAGCAGTTCTTC. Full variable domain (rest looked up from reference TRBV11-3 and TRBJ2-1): EAGVVQSPRYKIIEKKQPVAFWCNPISGHNTLYWYLQNLGQGPELLIRYENEEAVDDSQLPKDRFSAERLKGVDSTLKIQPAELGDSAVYLCASSLTSGGYNEQFFGPGTRLTVL.

The CDR3 DNA sequence: TGTGCCAGTACCGCCCGGGACAGGGGCACAGATACGCAGTATTTT. Amino acids: CASTARDRGTDTQYF. V and J are TRBV19 and TRBJ2-3; TRBD1 matches at 9 bases. Germline lookup yields CDR1 LNHDA and CDR2 SQIVND (reference sequence). V gave up 7 bases and J gave up 1 base; unmatched junction bases: 6. CDR3 size: 15 residues.

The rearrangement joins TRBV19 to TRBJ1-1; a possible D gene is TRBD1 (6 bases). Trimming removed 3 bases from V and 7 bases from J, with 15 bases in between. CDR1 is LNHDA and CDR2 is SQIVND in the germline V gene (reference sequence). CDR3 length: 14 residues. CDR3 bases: TGTGCCAGTAGTATGAGGGGGGGGCTGCTTGAAGCTTTCTTT. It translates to CASSMRGGLLEAFF. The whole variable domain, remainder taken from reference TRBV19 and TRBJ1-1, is DGGITQSPKYLFRKEGQNVTLSCEQNLNHDAMYWYRQDPGQGLRLIYYSQIVNDFQKGDIAEGYSVSREKKESFPLTVTSAQKNPTAFYLCASSMRGGLLEAFFGQGTRLTVV.

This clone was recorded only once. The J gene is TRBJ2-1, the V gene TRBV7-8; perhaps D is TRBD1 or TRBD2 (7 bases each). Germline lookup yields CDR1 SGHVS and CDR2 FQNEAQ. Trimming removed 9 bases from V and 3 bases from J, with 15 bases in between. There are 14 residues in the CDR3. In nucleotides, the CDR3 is TGTGCCAGTGGGGGGAGGGGGCACTACAATGAGCAGTTCTTC. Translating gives CASGGRGHYNEQFF.

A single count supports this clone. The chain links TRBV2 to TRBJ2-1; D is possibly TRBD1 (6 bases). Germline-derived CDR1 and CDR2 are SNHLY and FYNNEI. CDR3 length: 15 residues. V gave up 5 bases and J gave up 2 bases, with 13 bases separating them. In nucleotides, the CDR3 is TGTGCCAGCAGTAAGGGGACAATAACCTACAATGAGCAGTTCTTC. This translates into CASSKGTITYNEQFF.

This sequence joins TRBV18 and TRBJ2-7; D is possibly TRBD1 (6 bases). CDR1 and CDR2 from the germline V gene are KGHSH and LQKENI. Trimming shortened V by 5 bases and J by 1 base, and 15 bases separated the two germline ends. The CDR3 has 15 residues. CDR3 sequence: CASSVEGVGSYEQYF. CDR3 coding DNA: TGTGCCAGCTCAGTAGAGGGGGTTGGATCCTACGAGCAGTACTTC.

CDR3 in DNA: TGTGCCAGCAGTGCGGCTAGCACAGATACGCAGTATTTT. Amino acids: CASSAASTDTQYF. This rearrangement joins TRBV28 to TRBJ2-3; unclear D gene. Trimming removed 5 bases from V and 0 bases from J, with 6 bases in between. CDR1 is MDHEN, CDR2 SYDVKM, per germline. The CDR3 is 13 amino acids.

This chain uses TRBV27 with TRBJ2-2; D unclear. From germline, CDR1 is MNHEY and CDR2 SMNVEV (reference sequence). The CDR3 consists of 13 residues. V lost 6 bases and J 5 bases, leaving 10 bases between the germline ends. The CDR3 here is CASSPRKTGELFF. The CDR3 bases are TGTGCCAGCAGCCCCCGAAAGACCGGGGAGCTGTTTTTT.

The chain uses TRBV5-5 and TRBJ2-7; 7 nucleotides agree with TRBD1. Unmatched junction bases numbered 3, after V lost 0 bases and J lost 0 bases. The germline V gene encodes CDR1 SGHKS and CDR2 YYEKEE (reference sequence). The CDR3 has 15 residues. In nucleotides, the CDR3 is TGTGCCAGCAGCTTGGGTCCAGGGGGCTCCTACGAGCAGTACTTC. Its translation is CASSLGPGGSYEQYF.